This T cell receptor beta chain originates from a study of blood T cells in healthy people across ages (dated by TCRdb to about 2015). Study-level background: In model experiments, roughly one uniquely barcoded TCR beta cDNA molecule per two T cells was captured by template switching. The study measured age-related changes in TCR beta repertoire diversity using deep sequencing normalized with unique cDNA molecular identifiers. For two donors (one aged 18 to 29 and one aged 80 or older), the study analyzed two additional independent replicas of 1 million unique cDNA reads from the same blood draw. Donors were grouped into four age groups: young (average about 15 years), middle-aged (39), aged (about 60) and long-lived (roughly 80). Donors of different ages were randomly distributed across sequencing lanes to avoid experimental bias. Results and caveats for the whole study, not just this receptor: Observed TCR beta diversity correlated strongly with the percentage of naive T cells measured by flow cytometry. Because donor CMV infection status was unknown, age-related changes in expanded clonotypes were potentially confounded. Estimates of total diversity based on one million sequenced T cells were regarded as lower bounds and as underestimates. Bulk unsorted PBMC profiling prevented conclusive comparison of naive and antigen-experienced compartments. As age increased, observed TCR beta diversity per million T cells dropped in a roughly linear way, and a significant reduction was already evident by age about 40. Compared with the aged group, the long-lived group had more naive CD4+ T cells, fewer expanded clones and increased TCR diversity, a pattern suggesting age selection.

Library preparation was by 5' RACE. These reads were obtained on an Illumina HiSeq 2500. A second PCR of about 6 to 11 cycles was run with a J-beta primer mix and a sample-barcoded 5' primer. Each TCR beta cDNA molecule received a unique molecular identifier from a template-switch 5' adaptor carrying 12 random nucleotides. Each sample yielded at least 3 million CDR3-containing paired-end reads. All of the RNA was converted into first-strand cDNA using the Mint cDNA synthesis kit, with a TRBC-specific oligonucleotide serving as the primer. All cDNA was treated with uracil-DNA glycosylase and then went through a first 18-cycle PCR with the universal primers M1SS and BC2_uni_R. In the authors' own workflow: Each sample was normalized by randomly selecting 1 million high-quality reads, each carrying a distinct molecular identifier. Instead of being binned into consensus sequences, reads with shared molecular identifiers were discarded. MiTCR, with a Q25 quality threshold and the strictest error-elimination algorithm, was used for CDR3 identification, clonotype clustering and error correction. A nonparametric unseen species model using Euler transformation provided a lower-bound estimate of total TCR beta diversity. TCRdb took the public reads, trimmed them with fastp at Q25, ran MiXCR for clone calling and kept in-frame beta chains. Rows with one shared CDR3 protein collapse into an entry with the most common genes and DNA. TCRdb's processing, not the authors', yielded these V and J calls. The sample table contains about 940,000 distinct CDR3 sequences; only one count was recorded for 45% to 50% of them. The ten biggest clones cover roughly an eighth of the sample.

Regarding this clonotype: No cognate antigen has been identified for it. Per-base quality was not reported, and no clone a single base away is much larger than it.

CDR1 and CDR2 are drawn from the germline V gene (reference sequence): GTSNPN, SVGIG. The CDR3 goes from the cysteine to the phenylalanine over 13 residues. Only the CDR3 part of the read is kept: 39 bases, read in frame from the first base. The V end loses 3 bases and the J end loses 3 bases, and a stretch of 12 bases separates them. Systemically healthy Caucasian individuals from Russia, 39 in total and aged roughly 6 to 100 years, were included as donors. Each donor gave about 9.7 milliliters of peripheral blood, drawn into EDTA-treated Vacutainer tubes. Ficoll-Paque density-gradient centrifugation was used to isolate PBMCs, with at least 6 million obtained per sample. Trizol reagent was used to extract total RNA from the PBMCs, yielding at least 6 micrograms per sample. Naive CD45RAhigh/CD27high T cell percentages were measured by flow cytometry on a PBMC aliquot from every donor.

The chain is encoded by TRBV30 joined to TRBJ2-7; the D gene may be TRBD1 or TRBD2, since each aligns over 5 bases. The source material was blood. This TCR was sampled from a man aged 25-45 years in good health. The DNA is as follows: TGTGCCTGGAGGTTACTGGGGGTCTACGAGCAGTACTTC. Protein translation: CAWRLLGVYEQYF.